A single sample gave rise to the 21 T cell receptor beta chains below, sequenced in a study of tumor-infiltrating lymphocytes in primary liver carcinoma. TCR beta cDNA was prepared out of about 510 ng total RNA by means of a constant-region primer. ARM-PCR, slightly modified, supplied the TCR beta libraries through three nested multiplex PCR rounds. Use of TRBV1-TRBV30 forward primers with a C-beta reverse primer characterized the first two PCR rounds, which lasted about 9 cycles each. From the multiplex PCR reads, TCRdb called clonotypes with MiXCR, one entry per CDR3 protein. The data hold some 200,000 distinct CDR3 sequences, with 65% observed a single time. Unsorted whole blood served as the source of blood RNA, and germline DNA was extracted as well. Material for sequencing was peripheral blood. The receptors originated from a woman aged 55-70 years with primary liver carcinoma and hepatitis B virus infection.

This clonotype was picked up many times. Here the CDR3 reads CASTGLAGGSYEQYF. CDR3 in DNA: TGTGCCAGCACGGGACTAGCGGGAGGTTCCTACGAGCAGTACTTC. The J gene is TRBJ2-7, the V gene TRBV6-6, with 15 bases fitting TRBD2. Per germline, CDR1 MNHNY and CDR2 SVGAGI (reference sequence). With V trimmed by 7 bases and J by 1 base, 2 bases remained unmatched. The CDR3 has 15 residues.

This clonotype was seen at least ten times. The chain couples TRBV6-1 to TRBJ2-2; D gene unclear. Germline CDR1 MNHNS, CDR2 SASEGT. With 3 bases removed from V and 8 bases from J, the gap between germline ends came to 1 base. The CDR3 spans 10 residues. CDR3 nucleotides: TGTGCCAGCAGTGAGGGGGAGCTGTTTTTT. This translates into CASSEGELFF.

Comment on this clonotype: Its ends do not fully match the called genes, so a read error is possible. The rearrangement uses TRBV11-1 and TRBJ2-2; 7 bases line up with TRBD2. Germline assignment: CDR1 SGHAT and CDR2 FQDESV (reference sequence). This CDR3 comprises 16 residues. The CDR3 region is CAGSLSGRAHTGELFF. In nucleotides, the CDR3 is TGTGCCGGCAGCCTTAGCGGGCGGGCCCACACCGGGGAGCTGTTTTTT.

This clonotype was picked up many times. V usage is TRBV6-6 and J usage is TRBJ1-5; a weak D match, TRBD1 (5 bases). V gave up 6 bases and J gave up 1 base, with 22 bases separating them. Germline V gene lookup returns CDR1 MNHNY and CDR2 SVGAGI (reference sequence). The CDR3 has 18 amino acids. In DNA, the CDR3 is TGTGCCAGCAGCCGCGGATCGCCGTCGAGGGGCAGCAATCAGCCCCAGCATTTT. Translated, it gives CASSRGSPSRGSNQPQHF.

This clonotype was seen ten or more times. The J gene is TRBJ1-5, the V gene TRBV4-1, with 9 bases matching TRBD1. J gave up 0 bases and V 4 bases, and 4 bases lay outside the gene matches. Germline CDR1 MGHRA, CDR2 YSYEKL. This CDR3 has 16 amino acids. The CDR3 sequence is CASSPRTGDSNQPQHF. CDR3 DNA: TGCGCCAGCAGCCCTCGGACAGGGGATAGCAATCAGCCCCAGCATTTT.

To note about this clonotype: One end of the junction varies from germline; a read error may be responsible. The CDR3 DNA sequence: TGTGCCAGCAGCTTGCGGCAGGGCGCGGGGTACAATGAGCTGTTCTTC. This gives the protein CASSLRQGAGYNELFF. The rearrangement uses TRBV5-6 and TRBJ2-1; tentative D call: TRBD2 (6 bases). Germline CDR1 SGHDT, CDR2 YYEEEE. The CDR3 has 16 residues.

A note on this clonotype: It may be a read error: a sequence one base away is much more abundant. The chain has TRBV6-5 and TRBJ2-5; D call uncertain. This CDR3 comprises 14 residues. Trimming cost V 5 bases and J 0 bases, with 10 bases left between them. The germline V gene has CDR1 MNHEY and CDR2 SVGAGI. CDR3 nucleotide sequence: TGTGCCAGCAGTCACCTTCCTAACCAAGAGACCCAGTACTTC. Encoded protein: CASSHLPNQETQYF.

On this clonotype: This may be a read error, as it is one base from a much larger clone. The chain employs TRBV12-5 and TRBJ1-2, with D possibly being TRBD1 (5 bases). V was clipped by 6 bases and J by 8 bases, with 16 bases between them. The germline CDR1 and CDR2 sequences are LGHNT and FRNRAP. The CDR3 is made up of 13 amino acids. The CDR3 region is CASGIGTAPGYTF. The CDR3, as DNA: TGTGCTAGTGGCATTGGGACGGCGCCAGGCTACACCTTC.

This clonotype showed up just once. Since the CDR3 does not end with the conserved phenylalanine or tryptophan, this likely comes from a read error. The CDR3 protein is CASSFGVGRGSPTEAFL. The DNA of the CDR3 is TGTGCCAGCAGTTTTGGTGTGGGCAGGGGATCTCCTACTGAAGCTTTCCTT. The chain recombines TRBV12-3 or TRBV12-4 with TRBJ1-1; maybe TRBD1 (6 bases). V lost 3 bases, J lost 5 bases, and 22 bases lay in between. The CDR3 totals 17 residues.

With regard to this clonotype: The conserved closing phenylalanine or tryptophan is absent in this CDR3, likely reflecting a read error. The chain combines TRBV11-2 with TRBJ2-2; D may match TRBD1 or TRBD2 (5 bases each). The germline gives CDR1 SGHAT, CDR2 FQNNGV. The CDR3 has 13 amino acids. The V end was cut by 10 bases, the J end by 6 bases, with 15 bases between. CDR3: CAILAWGSGELFY. For the CDR3, the DNA is TGTGCCATCCTGGCTTGGGGGTCCGGGGAGCTGTTTTAT.

This clonotype has more than one count but fewer than ten. This could be a read error, since a much larger clone is one nucleotide away. The chain combines TRBV29-1 with TRBJ2-1; no definite D call. Trimming stripped 6 bases from V and 4 bases from J, with 7 bases between. There are 11 residues in the CDR3. CDR1 is SQVTM, CDR2 ANQGSEA, per germline. Here the CDR3 reads CSVNGYNEQFF. CDR3 nucleotide sequence: TGCAGCGTGAACGGGTACAATGAGCAGTTCTTC.

As concerns this clonotype: No conserved phenylalanine or tryptophan ends this CDR3, so it is likely a read error. The chain combines TRBV11-3 with TRBJ2-7; TRBD1 agrees at 10 bases. Germline V lookup: CDR1 SGHNT, CDR2 YENEEA. This CDR3 comprises 14 residues. CDR3 sequence reads: CAGSTRQGAHEQYS. Written as DNA, the CDR3 is TGTGCCGGCAGCACTCGACAGGGGGCCCACGAGCAGTACTCC.

This chain joins TRBV5-1 and TRBJ2-1, with a weak D call TRBD2 (5 bases). This CDR3 is 15 amino acids long. Germline CDR1 SGHRS, CDR2 YFSETQ. V gave up 0 bases and J gave up 4 bases, with 11 bases separating them. In DNA, the CDR3 is TGCGCCAGCAGCTTGGAGTATCCGGGATACAATGAGCAGTTCTTC. Translating gives CASSLEYPGYNEQFF.

The V gene is TRBV14, the J gene TRBJ2-7; tentatively, D is TRBD2 (6 bases). Germline CDR1 is SGHDN and CDR2 is FVKESK. Trimming removed 2 bases from V and 3 bases from J, with 11 bases in between. The CDR3 spans 14 residues. The CDR3 sequence: CASSQPGLRYEQYF. The CDR3 bases are TGTGCCAGCAGCCAACCTGGACTACGCTACGAGCAGTACTTC.

Ten or more counts support this clonotype. The J gene is TRBJ2-1, the V gene TRBV12-5; 8 bases match TRBD2. The length of the CDR3 is 16 residues. V dropped 1 base and J dropped 8; count of bases not matched to a gene: 10. Germline CDR1 reads LGHNT; CDR2 reads FRNRAP. CDR3 DNA sequence: TGTGCTAGTGGTTTGGATATGGGGACTAGAGTCCATGAGCAGTTCTTC. As protein: CASGLDMGTRVHEQFF. The entire variable domain, with the rest obtained from reference TRBV12-5 and TRBJ2-1, is as follows: DARVTQTPRHKVTEMGQEVTMRCQPILGHNTVFWYRQTMMQGLELLAYFRNRAPLDDSGMPKDRFSAEMPDATLATLKIQPSEPRDSAVYFCASGLDMGTRVHEQFFGPGTRLTVL.

The chain uses TRBV6-5 and TRBJ2-3; 11 nucleotides match TRBD2. CDR1 is MNHEY, CDR2 SVGAGI, per germline. J gave up 4 bases and V 8 bases, and 5 bases lay outside the gene matches. This CDR3 region has 14 residues. The CDR3 is CASRPGLAADTQYF. The CDR3 DNA is TGTGCCAGCCGGCCGGGACTAGCGGCAGATACGCAGTATTTT.

In regard to this clonotype: A junction boundary mismatches the germline segment, possibly from a read error. This rearrangement joins TRBV2 to TRBJ2-3; either TRBD1 or TRBD2 may fit D (6 bases each). The CDR3 contains 12 residues. CDR1 is SNHLY, CDR2 FYNNEI, per germline. The CDR3 spells CASITGADTQYF. The CDR3, as DNA: TGTGCCAGCATTACGGGGGCAGATACGCAATATTTT.

With respect to this clonotype: No conserved phenylalanine or tryptophan ends this CDR3, so it is likely a read error. The chain recombines TRBV11-3 with TRBJ2-3; 7 bases match TRBD1. CDR3 length equals 15 residues. V shed 5 bases, J shed 2 bases, and the junction held 7 bases outside the gene matches. CDR1 SGHNT and CDR2 YENEEA come from the germline V gene. The DNA of the CDR3 is TGTGCCAGCAGCAAGACAGGGTTACACACAGATACGCAGTATATT. Its translation is CASSKTGLHTDTQYI.

This clonotype was observed a handful of times. This chain joins TRBV21-1 and TRBJ2-1; TRBD2, the table's D call, was not compared with the DNA. TRBV21-1 is shown as a pseudogene. This CDR3 spans 19 amino acids. The CDR3 nucleotides read TGTGCCAGCAGCAGACCGGGACTAGCGCCCAATCCCACCTACAATGAGCAGTTCTTC. Protein: CASSRPGLAPNPTYNEQFF.

The chain is built from TRBV16 and TRBJ2-2; tentative D call: TRBD1 (6 bases). Germline V gives CDR1 KGHSY, CDR2 FQNENV. The V end lost 1 base, the J end lost 7 bases, and 16 bases lay between the germline ends. CDR3 length equals 16 residues. The CDR3 protein is CASSQFATGFDGELFF. As DNA, the CDR3 is TGTGCCAGCAGCCAATTCGCGACAGGATTCGACGGGGAGCTGTTTTTT.

This clonotype was observed a single time. The junction and the germline gene differ at one end; a read error may be behind it. CDR3 bases: TGTGCCAGCAGTTCCCGACAGGGGGCCTACGAGCACTACTTC. The encoded protein is CASSSRQGAYEHYF. This chain connects TRBV11-2 to TRBJ2-7; 10 bases fit TRBD1. CDR1 is SGHAT and CDR2 is FQNNGV in the germline V gene. The CDR3 is made up of 14 amino acids.